Listed here are 8 T cell receptor beta chains from one sample, sequenced in a study of regulatory T cells in long-lasting Graves disease. Libraries of TCR beta came from iRepertoire HTBI primers plus Arm-PCR of CDR3 regions. MiXCR was run by TCRdb on the multiplex PCR reads, yielding one entry per CDR3 protein. Of almost 350,000 distinct CDR3 sequences in the sample, around a fifth were seen once. The sample's time point: persistent/refractory GD, antithyroid drugs over 5 years with positive TRAb. With RNA extracted from PBMCs as input, the TCR library was made. Sample: peripheral blood mononuclear cells (PBMCs), taken when the disease was refractory, from a patient treated with antithyroid drugs. These receptors originate from a female donor with Graves disease.

As concerns this clonotype: The germline gene is not matched at one end of the junction; a read error may be the cause. The V call is TRBV2, the J call TRBJ2-2; D may be TRBD1 or TRBD2 (5 bases each). This CDR3 has 13 amino acids. Germline values: CDR1 SNHLY, CDR2 FYNNEI. CDR3 protein: CASSLGRAGALFF. In nucleotides, the CDR3 is TGTGCCAGCAGCCTCGGACGGGCCGGGGCGCTGTTTTTT.

The chain recombines TRBV19 with TRBJ1-1; weak D call: TRBD1 (6 bases). This CDR3 has 15 amino acids. Germline V CDR1 and CDR2: LNHDA, SQIVND (reference sequence). Trimming took off 7 bases at V and 11 bases at J, with 26 bases between the two ends. CDR3 bases: TGTGCCAGTACCCCATACGGTTTGGGGGGCTCCACGGCTTTCTTT. Translated, it gives CASTPYGLGGSTAFF.

The chain combines TRBV7-2 with TRBJ1-2; 7 bases map to TRBD1. Germline V gene sequence: CDR1 SGHTA, CDR2 FQGNSA. The CDR3 spans 16 residues. V lost 1 base, J lost 7 bases, and 12 bases stayed unmatched. The CDR3 nucleotides read TGTGCCAGCAGCTTAGAAAGGCGACAGGGCGTACGTGGCTACACCTTC. It yields the protein CASSLERRQGVRGYTF.

The chain's CDR3 is CASSLRNGYTF. DNA of the CDR3: TGTGCCAGCAGTTTAAGAAATGGCTACACCTTC. The chain is built from TRBV12-3 or TRBV12-4 and TRBJ1-2; the D is unclear. The CDR3 covers 11 residues. Trimming shortened V by 2 bases and J by 6 bases, and 4 bases separated the two germline ends.

Comment on this clonotype: Since a much larger clone is just one base distant, this may be a read error. The chain has TRBV28 and TRBJ2-6, with 9 nucleotides matching TRBD1. Matching the DNA end better, TRBJ2-7 makes the J call doubtful. CDR1 MDHEN and CDR2 SYDVKM come from the germline V gene. The CDR3 is made up of 11 amino acids. DNA of the CDR3: TGTGCCACGGCAAGGACAGGGGTACAGTACTTC. Translating it yields CATARTGVQYF.

A word on this clonotype: This may arise from a read error, as a much more abundant clone is one base away. The J gene is TRBJ1-5, the V gene TRBV7-8; D possibly corresponds to TRBD1 (5 bases). The germline CDR1 and CDR2 sequences are SGHVS and FQNEAQ. This CDR3 spans 12 amino acids. Trimming left V 5 bases short and J 11 bases short, with 13 bases between. CDR3 DNA sequence: TGTGCCAGCAGCCGGGGACCGCAGACCCAGCATTTT. Translation gives CASSRGPQTQHF.

The CDR3 protein is CAISESKAGETQYF. Here the CDR3 DNA reads TGTGCCATCAGTGAGTCGAAGGCCGGAGAGACCCAGTACTTC. The chain carries TRBV10-3 and TRBJ2-5; the D is unclear. The CDR3 extends over 14 amino acids. Germline V gives CDR1 ENHRY, CDR2 SYGVKD. The ends were cut back, 0 bases at V and 4 bases at J, with 9 bases in the middle.

This clonotype was counted only a few times. V is TRBV11-3 and J is TRBJ1-2; TRBD1 matches 9 bases. This CDR3 has 18 amino acids. V was pared by 5 bases and J by 4 bases, with 17 bases of the junction left unmatched. Germline V gene data show CDR1 as SGHNT and CDR2 as YENEEA. The CDR3 DNA reads as TGTGCCAGCAGCACTCCCGGGACAGGGATCAATAAAGGCTATGGCTACACCTTC. As protein: CASSTPGTGINKGYGYTF.